These 20 T cell receptor beta chains were all obtained from the same sample, sequenced in a study of control samples from healthy donors and cancer patients. Repertoires were generated with immunoSEQ multiplex PCR, while TCRdb's copy carries only in-frame clones and drops some. The sample has fewer than 60,000 clones, around 95% seen once. The sample consisted of blood. The receptors shown here come from a man in his thirties or forties in good health.

The rearrangement links TRBV7-6 to TRBJ2-2; 8 positions match TRBD1. V shed 5 bases, J shed 0 bases, and the junction held 5 bases outside the gene matches. The V gene's germline CDR1 is SGHVS and CDR2 FNYEAQ. There are 16 residues in the CDR3. The CDR3 reads CASSMTGEANTGELFF. The CDR3 DNA is TGTGCCAGCAGCATGACAGGGGAGGCGAACACCGGGGAGCTGTTTTTT.

This chain joins TRBV19 and TRBJ2-2; no reliable D call. The CDR3 loop spans 14 amino acids. CDR1 is LNHDA and CDR2 is SQIVND in the germline V gene (reference sequence). Deletions cut 3 bases from V and 2 bases from J, with 7 bases between. This CDR3 reads CASSMVPNTGELFF. The CDR3, as DNA: TGTGCCAGTAGTATGGTTCCCAACACCGGGGAGCTGTTTTTT.

The gene calls are TRBV30 and TRBJ2-5; 7 bases match TRBD2. The CDR3 length is 14 residues. Germline CDR1 reads GTSNPN; CDR2 reads SVGIG (reference sequence). V gave up 0 bases and J gave up 4 bases; unmatched junction bases: 5. The chain's CDR3 is CAWSVPPGGETQYF. The CDR3 region has the DNA TGTGCCTGGAGTGTACCGCCGGGAGGAGAGACCCAGTACTTC.

The chain recombines TRBV24-1 with TRBJ2-2; D is unclear. The germline V gene has CDR1 KGHDR and CDR2 SFDVKD. CDR3 length equals 13 residues. Trimming took off 6 bases at V and 6 bases at J, with 10 bases between the two ends. CDR3 bases: TGTGCCACCAGTAATAATTGGGCCGGGGAGCTGTTTTTT. Translating it yields CATSNNWAGELFF.

This chain uses TRBV6-5 with TRBJ1-1, with a weak D call TRBD1 (6 bases). The CDR3 totals 14 residues. Between the trimmed V and J ends, which lost 6 bases and 7 bases, there was a span of 18 bases. Germline loops: CDR1 MNHEY, CDR2 SVGAGI. The CDR3 nucleotides read TGTGCCAGCAGCAACGACAGGTACGGGAATGAAGCTTTCTTT. It encodes CASSNDRYGNEAFF.

The chain carries TRBV18 and TRBJ2-1; 13 positions agree with TRBD2. Germline lookup yields CDR1 KGHSH and CDR2 LQKENI. The CDR3 is 19 residues long. V shed 0 bases and J 8 bases; nucleotides not matched to a gene: 13. This CDR3 reads CASSPPGLAGEVKYDEQFF. CDR3 nucleotides: TGTGCCAGCTCACCACCCGGACTAGCGGGAGAGGTGAAGTACGATGAGCAGTTCTTC.

The chain joins TRBV4-3 to TRBJ2-1; the match to TRBD1 covers 7 bases. CDR1 and CDR2 from the germline V gene are LGHNA and YSLEER. With 1 base clipped from V and 10 bases from J, the junction kept 7 bases outside the gene matches. The CDR3 has 14 residues. Written as DNA, the CDR3 is TGCGCCAGCAGCCAAGGGGGACAGTCGCACGAGCAGTTCTTC. It is translated as CASSQGGQSHEQFF.

The CDR3 region has the DNA TGTGCTAGTGGTTTCCACGGCCGGGGGAATTCACCCCTCCACTTT. Translation: CASGFHGRGNSPLHF. This chain uses TRBV12-5 with TRBJ1-6; weak D call: TRBD1 (5 bases). The CDR3 has 15 residues. Trimming took off 3 bases at V and 7 bases at J, with 13 bases between the two ends. Germline V gives CDR1 LGHNT, CDR2 FRNRAP.

This chain connects TRBV11-2 to TRBJ1-2; 12 bases line up with TRBD1. The CDR3 consists of 13 residues. The germline gives CDR1 SGHAT, CDR2 FQNNGV. Trimming cost V 6 bases and J 6 bases; bases outside gene matches: 2. CDR3 in DNA: TGTGCCAGCAGGGGGACAGGGGGCAATGGCTACACCTTC. Its translation is CASRGTGGNGYTF.

The V call is TRBV19, the J call TRBJ2-2; D remains unclear. This CDR3 is built from 15 residues. Deletions cut 7 bases from V and 7 bases from J, with 19 bases between. CDR1 and CDR2 (germline): LNHDA, SQIVND (reference sequence). The CDR3 nucleotides are TGTGCCAGTACCCCAACGCTTGACGGAATCGGGGAGCTGTTTTTT. This gives the protein CASTPTLDGIGELFF.

This chain connects TRBV12-3 or TRBV12-4 to TRBJ1-5; perhaps TRBD1 as D (5 bases). Trimming cost V 9 bases and J 0 bases, with 9 bases left between them. The CDR3 runs to 13 residues. The CDR3 region is CASGDSSNQPQHF. DNA for the CDR3: TGTGCCAGTGGAGACAGTAGCAATCAGCCCCAGCATTTT.

The gene calls are TRBV5-4 and TRBJ2-1, with 8 nucleotides matching TRBD2. V shed 1 base and J 9 bases; nucleotides not matched to a gene: 9. The CDR3 contains 15 residues. In germline, CDR1 is SGHNT, CDR2 YYREEE (reference sequence). The CDR3: CASSLPSGPLSEQFF. Written as DNA, the CDR3 is TGTGCCAGCAGCTTGCCTAGCGGGCCCCTAAGTGAGCAGTTCTTC.

The chain has TRBV12-5 and TRBJ2-5; weak D call: TRBD2 (5 bases). The V end lost 0 bases, the J end lost 5 bases, and 16 bases lay between the germline ends. CDR3 size: 16 residues. Looked up from germline, CDR1 is LGHNT and CDR2 is FRNRAP. CDR3 region: CASGLVGSLKRETQYF. The CDR3, as DNA: TGTGCTAGTGGTTTGGTCGGCAGTCTAAAGCGGGAGACCCAGTACTTC.

The gene calls are TRBV28 and TRBJ2-6; a possible D gene is TRBD1 (6 bases). CDR3 size: 15 residues. Trimming removed 6 bases from V and 0 bases from J, with 9 bases in between. Germline V lookup: CDR1 MDHEN, CDR2 SYDVKM. CDR3 protein: CASRDRTSGANVLTF. The CDR3 DNA follows: TGTGCCAGCAGAGACAGGACCTCTGGGGCCAACGTCCTGACTTTC.

The chain combines TRBV28 with TRBJ1-6; 7 bases match TRBD1. The germline V gene has CDR1 MDHEN and CDR2 SYDVKM. V lost 7 bases, J lost 6 bases, and 9 bases stayed unmatched. This CDR3 is built from 15 residues. DNA for the CDR3: TGTGCCAGCACCCCGACAGGGTATAGTAATTCACCCCTCCACTTT. Protein product: CASTPTGYSNSPLHF.

This chain connects TRBV4-1 to TRBJ2-2, with 11 bases aligning to TRBD2. Germline CDR1 MGHRA, CDR2 YSYEKL. The CDR3 length is 18 residues. Unmatched junction bases numbered 5, after V lost 2 bases and J lost 0 bases. As DNA, the CDR3 is TGCGCCAGCAGCCAACTCGGGACTAGCGGCGCGAACACCGGGGAGCTGTTTTTT. Its protein product is CASSQLGTSGANTGELFF.

The table lists this clone with a count of one. The V call is TRBV11-2, the J call TRBJ2-1, with D uncertain. Germline CDR1 SGHAT, CDR2 FQNNGV. The CDR3 covers 17 residues. The ends were cut back, 0 bases at V and 0 bases at J, with 12 bases in the middle. DNA of the CDR3: TGTGCCAGCAGCTTAGATCATTGGCGGCGCTCCTACAATGAGCAGTTCTTC. As protein: CASSLDHWRRSYNEQFF.

V gene TRBV28 combines with J gene TRBJ1-1; 8 nucleotides match TRBD1. The V gene's germline CDR1 is MDHEN and CDR2 SYDVKM. This CDR3 spans 10 amino acids. Unmatched junction bases numbered 0, after V lost 6 bases and J lost 9 bases. CDR3 sequence: CASSRGQAFF. Here the CDR3 DNA reads TGTGCCAGCAGCAGGGGGCAAGCTTTCTTT.

DNA for the CDR3: TGTGCCAGCAGCTTAGCGGGTTCTAACTCCTACAATGAGCAGTTCTTC. Encoded protein: CASSLAGSNSYNEQFF. J is TRBJ2-1 and V is TRBV7-8; D not certain. The CDR3 runs to 16 residues. Trimming removed 0 bases at V and 0 bases at J, with 9 bases between. Germline V gene data show CDR1 as SGHVS and CDR2 as FQNEAQ.

The genes are TRBV25-1 and TRBJ2-3; 11 bases fit TRBD2. The CDR3 consists of 14 residues. The junction had 2 bases not matched to a gene; V was cut back by 5 bases and J by 4 bases. Germline CDR1 reads MGHDK; CDR2 reads SYGVNS. This CDR3 reads CASSIAGGSDTQYF. The CDR3 DNA reads as TGTGCCAGCAGTATAGCGGGAGGGTCAGATACGCAGTATTTT.